These T cell receptor beta chains were read from a single sample in a study of cytomegalovirus exposure and HLA in healthy donors. Produced via immunoSEQ multiplex PCR; TCRdb's table is partial and in-frame only. The sample includes 30,000 to 40,000 clones, approximately 92% of them seen just once. Material for sequencing was PBMCs. The receptors derive from a man aged 18 to 30 in good health and CMV-seronegative. Each CDR3 is given with its conserved first and last residue. Fields, in order: V gene, CDR3 length, clone size, D gene, J gene, CDR3 protein, CDR3 DNA. A D gene is named only where the DNA matches it firmly. Expanded clones get a size class; other rows say once, few or many, or leave the size out.

TRBV2	15	-	-	TRBJ2-1	CATPTTDRAYNEQFF	TGTGCCACCCCCACGACAGACAGAGCCTACAATGAGCAGTTCTTC
TRBV6-5	13	-	-	TRBJ2-7	CASATRGLSEQYF	TGTGCCAGCGCGACTAGGGGGCTCAGCGAGCAGTACTTC
TRBV27	16	-	TRBD1	TRBJ1-2	CASSPSPDRQNYGYTF	TGTGCCAGCAGTCCATCCCCGGACAGGCAAAACTATGGCTACACCTTC
TRBV19	14	-	TRBD1	TRBJ2-5	CASTSRDREETQYF	TGTGCCAGTACCTCAAGGGACAGGGAAGAGACCCAGTACTTC
TRBV18	16	-	TRBD2	TRBJ2-2	CASSSTRLAGGGELFF	TGTGCCAGCTCATCCACGCGACTAGCGGGAGGCGGGGAGCTGTTTTTT
TRBV9	15	-	TRBD1	TRBJ1-2	CASSSDRGAYYGYTF	TGTGCCAGCAGCAGCGACAGGGGCGCCTACTATGGCTACACCTTC
TRBV4-2	14	-	-	TRBJ2-5	CASSHGQGGETQYF	TGTGCCAGCAGCCATGGACAGGGAGGGGAGACCCAGTACTTC
TRBV27	14	-	TRBD2	TRBJ2-7	CASSGGPFSYEQYF	TGTGCCAGTAGCGGGGGCCCCTTCTCCTACGAGCAGTACTTC
TRBV12-5	13	-	-	TRBJ1-1	CASGLSTGTEAFF	TGTGCTAGTGGTTTGTCGACAGGCACTGAAGCTTTCTTT
TRBV19	15	-	TRBD1	TRBJ2-7	CASTPGRQGALEQYF	TGTGCCAGTACCCCAGGGCGACAGGGGGCCCTCGAGCAGTACTTC
TRBV2	14	-	-	TRBJ2-7	CASSVIEGGGEQYF	TGTGCCAGCAGTGTCATCGAGGGAGGGGGCGAGCAGTACTTC
TRBV5-1	16	-	-	TRBJ2-7	CASSLGASSVRSEQYF	TGCGCCAGCAGCTTGGGCGCTTCAAGCGTAAGAAGCGAGCAGTACTTC
TRBV6-5	15	-	TRBD2	TRBJ2-3	CASSYSGGQYDTQYF	TGTGCCAGCAGTTATAGCGGGGGGCAGTATGATACGCAGTATTTT
TRBV6-5	14	-	TRBD1	TRBJ1-2	CASSGRGQNYGYTF	TGTGCCAGCAGCGGGAGGGGACAGAACTATGGCTACACCTTC
TRBV9	11	-	-	TRBJ1-2	CASSARSGLTF	TGTGCCAGCAGCGCCAGATCAGGGCTCACCTTC
TRBV4-2	14	-	-	TRBJ2-7	CASSQGENSYEQYF	TGTGCCAGCAGCCAAGGGGAGAACTCCTACGAGCAGTACTTC
TRBV7-8	15	-	TRBD1	TRBJ1-5	CASSLVGGKGQPQHF	TGTGCCAGCAGCTTAGTAGGGGGCAAGGGTCAGCCCCAGCATTTT
TRBV5-1	14	-	TRBD2	TRBJ2-1	CASRQLALSNEQFF	TGCGCCAGCAGACAACTAGCGCTAAGCAATGAGCAGTTCTTC
TRBV30	14	-	-	TRBJ2-2	CAWRGTPYAGELFF	TGTGCCTGGAGGGGGACTCCCTATGCCGGGGAGCTGTTTTTT
TRBV20-1	11	-	-	TRBJ1-2	CSARIHRGYTF	TGCAGTGCTAGAATCCACAGAGGCTACACCTTC
TRBV9	15	-	TRBD1	TRBJ1-2	CASSSFSTGSYGYTF	TGTGCCAGCAGCTCCTTCTCGACAGGGAGCTATGGCTACACCTTC
TRBV18	15	-	TRBD1	TRBJ1-5	CASSSPGQGAKPQHF	TGTGCCAGCTCATCGCCGGGACAGGGGGCAAAGCCCCAGCATTTT
TRBV10-2	15	-	TRBD1	TRBJ1-4	CASSEGTGRAEKLFF	TGCGCCAGCAGTGAAGGGACAGGGCGGGCTGAAAAACTGTTTTTT
TRBV7-2	13	once	-	TRBJ1-3	CASSLNRVNTIYF	TGTGCCAGCAGCTTAAACAGGGTGAACACCATATATTTT
TRBV21-1	15	-	-	TRBJ1-1	CASSKGDRGRTEAFF	TGTGCCAGCAGCAAAGGGGACAGGGGGCGGACTGAAGCTTTCTTT
TRBV5-4	15	-	-	TRBJ1-1	CASSTGGAQNTEAFF	TGTGCCAGCAGCACCGGGGGGGCGCAAAACACTGAAGCTTTCTTT
TRBV19	12	once	TRBD1	TRBJ1-6	CASRDRGISLHF	TGTGCCAGTAGGGACAGGGGAATATCCCTCCACTTT
TRBV6-6	12	-	-	TRBJ1-1	CASSLRGTEAFF	TGTGCCAGCAGTCTACGCGGCACTGAAGCTTTCTTT
TRBV7-9	14	few	TRBD1	TRBJ1-5	CASSPDRGYPPQHF	TGTGCCAGCAGCCCTGACAGGGGTTACCCCCCCCAGCATTTT
TRBV4-1	16	-	TRBD2	TRBJ2-7	CASSQGAGGPPDEQYF	TGCGCCAGCAGCCAAGGAGCGGGGGGGCCCCCGGACGAGCAGTACTTC
TRBV18	14	-	TRBD1	TRBJ2-7	CASSPGTGFYEQYF	TGTGCCAGCTCTCCGGGGACAGGTTTCTACGAGCAGTACTTC
TRBV18	15	-	-	TRBJ2-7	CASSPPTAISYEQYF	TGTGCCAGCTCACCACCGACAGCCATATCCTACGAGCAGTACTTC
TRBV27	15	-	-	TRBJ2-2	CASSYLGGRPGELFF	TGTGCCAGCAGTTACCTAGGAGGGCGGCCCGGGGAGCTGTTTTTT
TRBV19	17	-	TRBD2	TRBJ2-6	CASSRLAGSSGANVLTF	TGTGCCAGTAGTAGACTAGCGGGGAGCTCTGGGGCCAACGTCCTGACTTTC
TRBV19	12	-	-	TRBJ1-5	CASQDYNQPQHF	TGTGCCAGTCAGGATTACAATCAGCCCCAGCATTTT
TRBV27	13	-	TRBD1	TRBJ1-5	CASSPGGFQPQHF	TGTGCCAGCAGCCCAGGGGGCTTTCAGCCCCAGCATTTT
TRBV7-2	14	-	-	TRBJ1-1	CASSFGFPNTEAFF	TGTGCCAGCAGCTTCGGGTTCCCGAACACTGAAGCTTTCTTT
TRBV9	14	-	TRBD1	TRBJ2-7	CASSPRTGQYEQYF	TGTGCCAGCAGCCCCCGGACAGGACAATACGAGCAGTACTTC
TRBV30	16	-	-	TRBJ1-3	CAWRLDCLLSGNTIYF	TGTGCCTGGAGATTGGACTGCCTCCTCTCTGGAAACACCATATATTTT
TRBV19	15	few	-	TRBJ1-1	CASSPDGTRNTEAFF	TGTGCCAGTAGTCCCGACGGGACAAGGAACACTGAAGCTTTCTTT
TRBV5-1	15	-	TRBD2	TRBJ2-7	CASSSSSGISYEQYF	TGCGCCAGCAGCTCCTCTAGCGGGATCTCCTACGAGCAGTACTTC
TRBV5-1	15	-	-	TRBJ1-1	CASSLGEGVMAEAFF	TGCGCCAGCAGCTTGGGGGAGGGGGTGATGGCTGAAGCTTTCTTT
TRBV5-1	15	-	-	TRBJ2-7	CASSPYRANSYEQYF	TGCGCCAGCAGCCCATACAGGGCGAACTCCTACGAGCAGTACTTC
TRBV6-1	14	-	-	TRBJ2-5	CASSERPYAETQYF	TGTGCCAGCAGTGAACGCCCCTACGCAGAGACCCAGTACTTC
TRBV5-8	15	-	-	TRBJ2-7	CASRRERTLSYEQYF	TGTGCCAGCAGAAGGGAGCGTACTCTTTCCTACGAGCAGTACTTC
TRBV6-4	16	-	-	TRBJ1-6	CASSEPTGSGHSPLHF	TGTGCCAGCAGTGAGCCGACAGGTTCGGGACATTCACCCCTCCACTTT
TRBV6-1	15	few	TRBD2	TRBJ2-1	CASTWTSAYNNEQFF	TGTGCCAGCACCTGGACTAGCGCCTATAACAATGAGCAGTTCTTC
TRBV2	14	-	TRBD1	TRBJ2-1	CASSYRGNQNEQFF	TGTGCCAGCAGCTACAGGGGGAATCAAAATGAGCAGTTCTTC
TRBV6-1	15	-	TRBD1	TRBJ1-2	CASSPRTGANYGYTF	TGTGCCAGCAGTCCCCGGACAGGGGCTAACTATGGCTACACCTTC
TRBV28	15	-	-	TRBJ1-4	CASSSPGEDREKLFF	TGTGCCAGCAGTTCCCCTGGGGAGGATCGGGAAAAACTGTTTTTT
TRBV2	15	-	-	TRBJ1-1	CASRHSGLLDTEAFF	TGTGCCAGCAGGCACTCAGGGCTTTTGGACACTGAAGCTTTCTTT
TRBV5-1	14	once	-	TRBJ2-7	CASSLGTKGDEQYF	TGCGCCAGCAGCTTGGGGACAAAGGGCGACGAGCAGTACTTC
TRBV27	16	-	TRBD1	TRBJ2-1	CASRSTGTGRDNEQFF	TGTGCCAGCAGATCGACAGGGACCGGTCGGGACAATGAGCAGTTCTTC